Sequencing of this TCR beta chain was carried out in a study of blood T cells in healthy people across ages. Study-wide results and limits: In older individuals, TCR beta diversity per million T cells was lower, falling roughly linearly with age. It was held that diversity estimates obtained from one million T cells represented underestimates.

Trimming removed 5 bases at V and 0 bases at J, with 11 bases between. This CDR3 contains 14 residues. The germline V gene encodes CDR1 PRHDT and CDR2 FYEKMQ (reference sequence). This clonotype has a count of ten or more. Antigen specificity is unknown. Alongside a J-beta primer mix, a sample-barcoded 5' primer served in a second PCR lasting about 7 to 11 cycles. TCRdb called the 5' RACE reads again in MiXCR, with one record for every CDR3 protein. The table has about 650,000 distinct CDR3 sequences, roughly 32% seen once. Ranging in age from about 6 to 95, the donors were healthy Caucasian individuals from Russia. The sample, approximately 10 milliliters of peripheral blood, was drawn from each donor.

The sequenced material came from blood. This chain joins TRBV13 and TRBJ2-7; perhaps TRBD1 as D (6 bases). The origin of this receptor is an elderly woman in good health. The CDR3 is CASSPVDSSYEQYF. DNA for the CDR3: TGTGCCAGCAGCCCCGTGGACAGCTCCTACGAGCAGTACTTC.